A single sample is the source of the 20 T cell receptor beta chains below, sequenced in a study of Ad26.COV2.S vaccination and SARS-CoV-2 variants. Assay used: immunoSEQ multiplex PCR; TCRdb lists only in-frame clones, some missing. The sample holds 450,000 to 550,000 clones, roughly nine tenths seen once. Regarding treatment: some 20 received Ad26.COV2.S at low or high dose, single or two shots; roughly five received placebo; per-sample allocation not given. Sampling was performed 63 days after the first vaccine or placebo injection. The sample in question was peripheral blood, obtained in a trial of Ad26.COV2.S vaccine versus placebo. The receptors come from a person aged 18-65 years who received the Ad26.COV2.S COVID-19 vaccine or a placebo.

In the case of this clone: The same CDR3 can be traced to other DNA sequences in this sample. V usage is TRBV20-1 and J usage is TRBJ1-5, with a possible D match to TRBD1 (6 bases). V was pared by 3 bases and J by 6 bases, with 15 bases between. CDR3 length: 14 amino acids. Germline values: CDR1 DFQATT, CDR2 SNEGSKA (reference sequence). CDR3 protein: CSASKGGAGQPQHF. In nucleotides, the CDR3 is TGCAGTGCTAGTAAGGGGGGGGCGGGTCAGCCCCAGCATTTT.

The chain joins TRBV10-3 to TRBJ1-4; no clear D gene. The V end was cut by 4 bases, the J end by 5 bases, with 14 bases between. This CDR3 is 15 amino acids long. CDR1 is ENHRY, CDR2 SYGVKD, per germline. CDR3 bases: TGTGCCATCAGTGTTGCAGGAAGGGAGAATGAAAAACTGTTTTTT. It specifies CAISVAGRENEKLFF.

The chain joins TRBV14 to TRBJ2-3; maybe TRBD2 (5 bases). V shed 3 bases and J shed 0 bases, with 10 bases lying between them. Germline V gene data show CDR1 as SGHDN and CDR2 as FVKESK. There are 15 residues in the CDR3. Here the CDR3 DNA reads TGTGCCAGCAGCCAGGTAGCGACAAGCACAGATACGCAGTATTTT. It is translated as CASSQVATSTDTQYF.

This clone was counted a single time. The V and J genes are TRBV18 and TRBJ2-2, with D unclear. Per the germline V gene, CDR1 is KGHSH and CDR2 is LQKENI. V was cut by 4 bases and J by 6 bases, with 12 bases left in between. The CDR3 is made up of 14 amino acids. CDR3 region: CASSQGVPSGELFF. The CDR3 coding sequence is TGTGCCAGCTCACAAGGTGTACCGTCCGGGGAGCTGTTTTTT.

J is TRBJ2-1 and V is TRBV11-3; D call uncertain. Trimming removed 1 base at V and 3 bases at J, with 4 bases between. Germline loops: CDR1 SGHNT, CDR2 YENEEA. The CDR3 totals 13 residues. The CDR3 loop is CASSLVSYNEQFF. The CDR3 nucleotides read TGTGCCAGCAGCTTAGTCAGCTACAATGAGCAGTTCTTC.

CDR3 in amino acids: CATREGQFSFEQYV. The CDR3 coding sequence is TGTGCCACCAGGGAGGGACAGTTTTCGTTCGAGCAGTACGTC. This sequence joins TRBV24-1 and TRBJ2-7; possibly TRBD1 for D (7 bases). The CDR3 extends over 14 amino acids. Trimming removed 7 bases at V and 6 bases at J, with 18 bases between. Per germline, CDR1 KGHDR and CDR2 SFDVKD.

The V call is TRBV6-5, the J call TRBJ1-1; D not resolved. The ends were cut back, 2 bases at V and 11 bases at J, with 15 bases in the middle. Per germline, CDR1 MNHEY and CDR2 SVGAGI. The length of the CDR3 is 13 residues. The CDR3 here is CASSYGLEETAFF. As DNA, the CDR3 is TGTGCCAGCAGTTACGGGTTAGAAGAAACGGCTTTCTTT.

The gene calls are TRBV4-3 and TRBJ1-4; no firm D call. The CDR3 has 16 amino acids. Trimming pared 1 base from V and 0 bases from J, leaving 9 bases between. Germline CDR1 and CDR2: LGHNA and YSLEER. CDR3 amino acids: CASSQASLATNEKLFF. DNA for the CDR3: TGCGCCAGCAGCCAAGCCTCTCTTGCAACTAATGAAAAACTGTTTTTT.

The gene calls are TRBV2 and TRBJ1-6, with 10 bases matching TRBD1. V trimming: 5 bases; J trimming: 6 bases; junction bases outside the gene matches: 4. CDR1 and CDR2 (germline): SNHLY, FYNNEI. This CDR3 is 15 amino acids long. The CDR3 nucleotides read TGTGCCAGCAGTCGGGACAGGGGCGTTAATTCACCCCTCCACTTT. Translated, it gives CASSRDRGVNSPLHF. The entire variable domain, with the rest obtained from reference TRBV2 and TRBJ1-6, is as follows: EPEVTQTPSHQVTQMGQEVILRCVPISNHLYFYWYRQILGQKVEFLVSFYNNEISEKSEIFDDQFSVERPDGSNFTLKIRSTKLEDSAMYFCASSRDRGVNSPLHFGNGTRLTVT.

The rearrangement uses TRBV4-3 and TRBJ2-7, with D unclear. Germline V CDR1 and CDR2: LGHNA, YSLEER. V was cut by 1 base and J by 9 bases, with 13 bases left in between. The CDR3 spans 13 residues. CDR3 region: CASSQATRALQYF. CDR3 DNA: TGCGCCAGCAGCCAAGCGACGCGAGCCCTGCAGTACTTC.

The chain has TRBV27 and TRBJ2-7; 9 bases map to TRBD2. Germline V gene lookup returns CDR1 MNHEY and CDR2 SMNVEV (reference sequence). The CDR3 is 17 residues long. Trimming removed 8 bases from V and 6 bases from J; junction bases left unmatched: 20. The CDR3 bases are TGTGCCAGCTTCTCGAAATATCCGGGACTAGCAGGTACCGAGCAGTACTTC. Translation: CASFSKYPGLAGTEQYF.

In nucleotides, the CDR3 is TGCGCCAGCATGGATCTTATGAGCACAGATACGCAGTATTTT. Protein product: CASMDLMSTDTQYF. The rearrangement joins TRBV5-1 to TRBJ2-3; no clear D. Trimming removed 6 bases at V and 0 bases at J, with 11 bases between. The CDR3 loop spans 14 amino acids. Germline CDR1 and CDR2: SGHRS and YFSETQ.

The chain links TRBV5-4 to TRBJ1-4; D not resolved. From germline, CDR1 is SGHNT and CDR2 YYREEE (reference sequence). This CDR3 region has 15 residues. Trimming pared 3 bases from V and 10 bases from J, leaving 19 bases between. This CDR3 is CASSSDSIMGGKLFF. Written as DNA, the CDR3 is TGTGCCAGCAGCTCGGACTCTATCATGGGTGGAAAACTGTTTTTT. Supplemented by reference TRBV5-4 and TRBJ1-4, the full variable domain reads ETGVTQSPTHLIKTRGQQVTLRCSSQSGHNTVSWYQQALGQGPQFIFQYYREEENGRGNFPPRFSGLQFPNYSSELNVNALELDDSALYLCASSSDSIMGGKLFFGSGTQLSVL.

V is TRBV5-1 and J is TRBJ2-5; D not resolved. The CDR3 covers 13 residues. Trimming pared 4 bases from V and 4 bases from J, leaving 11 bases between. Per the germline V gene, CDR1 is SGHRS and CDR2 is YFSETQ. For the CDR3, the DNA is TGCGCCAGCAGCGCCGATCCGGGAGAGACCCAGTACTTC. Encoded protein: CASSADPGETQYF.

The chain joins TRBV19 to TRBJ1-1; D uncertain. V gave up 4 bases and J gave up 1 base, with 7 bases separating them. The CDR3 extends over 13 amino acids. In germline, CDR1 is LNHDA, CDR2 SQIVND (reference sequence). The CDR3 sequence: CASSNFGNTEAFF. The DNA of the CDR3 is TGTGCCAGTAGTAATTTCGGGAACACTGAAGCTTTCTTT.

V is TRBV7-8 and J is TRBJ2-5; 7 bases match TRBD1. Germline CDR1 is SGHVS and CDR2 is FQNEAQ. The CDR3 runs 13 residues. V lost 8 bases to trimming and J lost 2 bases; unmatched junction nucleotides: 5. As DNA, the CDR3 is TGTGCCAGCTTTCGGGGACAGCAAGAGACCCAGTACTTC. Translating gives CASFRGQQETQYF.

The chain has TRBV5-3 and TRBJ2-7; possible D gene TRBD1, 5 bases. TRBV5-3 is filed as an ORF, its function uncertain. Trimming left V 1 base short and J 9 bases short, with 11 bases between. This CDR3 is built from 12 residues. CDR3 sequence reads: CARSLSGRRQYF. CDR3 coding DNA: TGTGCCAGAAGCTTGTCAGGGCGGAGGCAGTACTTC.

The V call is TRBV4-2, the J call TRBJ2-7, with 9 bases identical to TRBD1. The germline V gene encodes CDR1 LGHNA and CDR2 YNFKEQ. V shed 3 bases, J shed 5 bases, and the junction held 8 bases outside the gene matches. The CDR3 covers 15 residues. The CDR3 DNA reads as TGTGCCAGCAGCCAGGGGGACAGGGACATTAACGAGCAGTACTTC. Protein: CASSQGDRDINEQYF.

V usage is TRBV6-6 and J usage is TRBJ2-7, with D unresolved. The germline gives CDR1 MNHNY, CDR2 SVGAGI (reference sequence). The length of the CDR3 is 11 residues. Deletions cut 4 bases from V and 3 bases from J, with 4 bases between. The DNA for the CDR3 is TGTGCCAGCAGTTCGGTCTACGAGCAGTACTTC. As protein: CASSSVYEQYF.

This rearrangement joins TRBV4-3 to TRBJ2-7, with TRBD1 matching 9 bases. Losses at the gene ends were 3 bases for V and 7 bases for J; bases not matched to a gene: 13. Germline-derived CDR1 and CDR2 are LGHNA and YSLEER. The CDR3 is 16 amino acids. This chain's CDR3 is CASSHDLTGGGREQYF. CDR3 nucleotides: TGCGCCAGCAGCCATGATTTGACAGGGGGAGGGAGGGAGCAGTACTTC.